This T cell receptor beta chain was found in a study of blood T cell repertoires in COVID-19. Background on the study: From the United States, Italy and Spain came samples of acute and convalescent COVID-19.

Per germline, CDR1 PRHDT and CDR2 FYEKMQ (reference sequence). The CDR3 covers 15 residues. V gave up 1 base and J gave up 5 bases; unmatched junction bases: 5. How the authors handled the data: Cell counts per sample came from amplifying reference gene primers. TCRdb keeps only in-frame clones here, not all; method: immunoSEQ multiplex PCR. The V and J calls and clone size were taken over from that table, and D and trimming were inferred from the DNA. Counted here are approximately 290,000 clones, under 90% occurring once; the ten biggest clones make up 11%. What was sequenced was peripheral blood. This TCR came from a woman in her 30s with COVID-19, enrolled during active disease. V usage is TRBV13 and J usage is TRBJ1-3, with TRBD1 matching 7 bases. The CDR3 nucleotides read TGTGCCAGCAGCTTAGTAGGGGGCGGTAGAAACACCATATATTTT. This encodes CASSLVGGGRNTIYF.